This T cell receptor (beta chain) originates from a study of shared T cell receptors in the human thymus. Sequencing used immunoSEQ multiplex PCR; TCRdb keeps in-frame clones, though not all of them. Among hundreds of thousands of clones listed, about 90% were seen once. This CDR3 has 12 amino acids. Per germline, CDR1 MNHEY and CDR2 SMNVEV (reference sequence). V was clipped by 4 bases and J by 10 bases; unmatched bases: 3. The same data also contributed to another study, on human thymus T cells. That study reports: Each of the donors was a healthy Finnish infant who was undergoing open corrective cardiac surgery for congenital heart defects. Thymic resections from corrective heart surgery supplied the tissue. Gene usage (both V and J) appeared biased in thymic and blood repertoires.

The chain couples TRBV27 to TRBJ2-1, with 8 bases that match TRBD1. The specimen sequenced was thymocytes. The clonotype originates from a boy under two years old with a congenital heart defect. The CDR3 sequence is CASSSQGGEQFF. CDR3 coding DNA: TGTGCCAGCAGTTCACAGGGGGGCGAGCAGTTCTTC.